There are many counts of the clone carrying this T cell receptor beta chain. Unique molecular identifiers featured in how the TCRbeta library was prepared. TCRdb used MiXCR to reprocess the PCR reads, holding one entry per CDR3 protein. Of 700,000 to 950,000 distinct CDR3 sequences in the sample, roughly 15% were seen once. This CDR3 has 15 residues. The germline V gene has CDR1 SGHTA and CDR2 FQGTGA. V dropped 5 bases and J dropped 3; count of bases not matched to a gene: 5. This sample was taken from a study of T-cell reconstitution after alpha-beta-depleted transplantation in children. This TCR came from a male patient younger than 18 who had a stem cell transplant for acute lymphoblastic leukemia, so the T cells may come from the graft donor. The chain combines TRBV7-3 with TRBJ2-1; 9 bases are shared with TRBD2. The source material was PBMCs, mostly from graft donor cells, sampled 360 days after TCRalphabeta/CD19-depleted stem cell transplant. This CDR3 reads CASSLLAGFYNEQFF. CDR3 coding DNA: TGTGCCAGCAGCCTGCTAGCGGGATTCTACAATGAGCAGTTCTTC.